These 20 T cell receptor beta chains originate from one sample sequenced in a study of blood T cell repertoires in COVID-19. Method: immunoSEQ multiplex PCR; TCRdb's copy keeps in-frame clones and lacks some. The table shows some 130,000 clones, with roughly four fifths occurring only once. Source material: peripheral blood. Receptor source: a man aged 35-49 years with active or convalescent COVID-19.

V is TRBV7-2 and J is TRBJ2-3, with TRBD2 matching 12 bases. The CDR3 runs to 17 residues. The germline V gene has CDR1 SGHTA and CDR2 FQGNSA. Germline trimming cut 5 bases from V and 5 bases from J; bases unmatched to any gene: 11. The CDR3 DNA follows: TGTGCCAGCAGCCCCAGACTAGCGGGGGCTCTAAGAGATACGCAGTATTTT. Translated: CASSPRLAGALRDTQYF.

The V gene is TRBV6-1, the J gene TRBJ2-1; D unresolved. Trimming removed 0 bases at V and 15 bases at J, with 12 bases between. The CDR3 is 12 residues long. Germline CDR1 reads MNHNS; CDR2 reads SASEGT. This chain's CDR3 is CASSEAGSRMFF. CDR3 nucleotide sequence: TGTGCCAGCAGTGAAGCCGGGTCCCGCATGTTCTTC.

J is TRBJ2-7 and V is TRBV5-1; TRBD1 is a possible D gene (7 bases). This CDR3 spans 14 amino acids. V gave up 1 base and J gave up 7 bases, with 15 bases separating them. The germline CDR1 and CDR2 sequences are SGHRS and YFSETQ. The CDR3 DNA reads as TGCGCCAGCAGCTTGTCGAGCCAGGGGGGTGAGCAGTACTTC. Encoded protein: CASSLSSQGGEQYF.

The chain joins TRBV6-8 to TRBJ2-5, with 8 positions matching TRBD2. Looked up from germline, CDR1 is MNHGY and CDR2 is SAAAGT. The J segment lost 3 bases and the V segment lost 5 bases, leaving 14 bases of the junction unmatched. The length of the CDR3 is 17 residues. CDR3 region: CASSARGPGLGEETQYF. The CDR3 DNA sequence: TGTGCCAGCAGTGCCCGAGGGCCGGGACTAGGGGAAGAGACCCAGTACTTC.

The chain couples TRBV5-4 to TRBJ2-3, with D perhaps TRBD1 (6 bases). The CDR3 consists of 14 residues. Germline CDR1 is SGHNT and CDR2 is YYREEE (reference sequence). Trimming pared 4 bases from V and 4 bases from J, leaving 13 bases between. The CDR3 is CASSPDRPADTQYF. The CDR3 DNA reads TGTGCCAGCAGCCCCGACAGGCCCGCAGATACGCAGTATTTT.

The rearrangement joins TRBV10-3 to TRBJ1-3, with D unresolved. The V and J ends lost 3 bases and 0 bases respectively, with 15 bases between them. The V gene's germline CDR1 is ENHRY and CDR2 SYGVKD. The CDR3 runs to 17 residues. The CDR3 DNA follows: TGTGCCATCAGTGATCTGCAGGCCGGTCGCTCTGGAAACACCATATATTTT. This gives the protein CAISDLQAGRSGNTIYF.

The chain recombines TRBV6-5 with TRBJ2-1, with 8 bases that match TRBD2. The CDR3 runs to 15 residues. Germline V gene lookup returns CDR1 MNHEY and CDR2 SVGAGI. The V gene end was trimmed by 5 bases and the J gene end by 1 base; junction bases not matched to a gene: 4. The CDR3, as DNA: TGTGCCAGCAGTCCCGGGAGGGGATCCTACAATGAGCAGTTCTTC. It is translated as CASSPGRGSYNEQFF.

This chain connects TRBV18 to TRBJ1-4, with a tentative D call TRBD1 (5 bases). The CDR3 runs 16 residues. V dropped 4 bases and J dropped 0 bases, with 12 bases sitting between them. Germline lookup yields CDR1 KGHSH and CDR2 LQKENI. This CDR3 is CASSQRQHATNEKLFF. The CDR3 DNA reads as TGTGCCAGCTCACAAAGACAGCATGCAACTAATGAAAAACTGTTTTTT.

The J gene is TRBJ1-5, the V gene TRBV6-5; 7 nucleotides agree with TRBD1. Germline-derived CDR1 and CDR2 are MNHEY and SVGAGI. Trimming removed 6 bases from V and 6 bases from J; junction bases left unmatched: 8. CDR3 length equals 14 residues. The DNA for the CDR3 is TGTGCCAGCAGCAAGACAGGGAACGGTCAGCCCCAGCATTTT. Translating it yields CASSKTGNGQPQHF.

This clone has just a few counts. The V gene is TRBV12-5, the J gene TRBJ2-7; 10 bases fit TRBD1. Germline-derived CDR1 and CDR2 are LGHNT and FRNRAP. The length of the CDR3 is 17 residues. Trimming took 4 bases from V and 1 from J; bases not matched to a gene: 10. The CDR3 nucleotides are TGTGCTAGTGGTTGGGACAGGGGTCGGCCTACTTCCTACGAGCAGTACTTC. Its translation: CASGWDRGRPTSYEQYF.

The J gene is TRBJ2-2, the V gene TRBV4-1; 7 nucleotides match TRBD1. J gave up 2 bases and V 1 base, and 1 base lay outside the gene matches. The CDR3 runs 15 residues. Germline CDR1 is MGHRA and CDR2 is YSYEKL. CDR3 coding DNA: TGCGCCAGCAGCCAAGGGGACAGAAACACCGGGGAGCTGTTTTTT. Residues: CASSQGDRNTGELFF.

In regard to this clone: The same CDR3 arises from other DNA sequences in this sample as well. J is TRBJ1-2 and V is TRBV29-1, with D unresolved. Germline CDR1 SQVTM, CDR2 ANQGSEA. Trimming pared 4 bases from V and 6 bases from J, leaving 3 bases between. There are 9 residues in the CDR3. DNA for the CDR3: TGCAGCGTTGCCGATGGCTACACCTTC. Its protein product is CSVADGYTF.

Only one count was recorded for this clone. This sample also contains other DNA sequences that code for the same CDR3. The V call is TRBV4-1, the J call TRBJ2-7; 10 bases are a match to TRBD1. The germline gives CDR1 MGHRA, CDR2 YSYEKL. The ends lost 0 bases at V and 4 bases at J; junction bases unmatched: 3. CDR3 length: 15 residues. In nucleotides, the CDR3 is TGCGCCAGCAGCCAAGAACCGGGACAGGGGTACGAGCAGTACTTC. Its translation: CASSQEPGQGYEQYF.

The chain is built from TRBV28 and TRBJ2-7, with a weak D call TRBD1 (6 bases). The CDR3 covers 14 residues. Trimming shortened V by 4 bases and J by 3 bases, and 13 bases separated the two germline ends. The germline CDR1 and CDR2 sequences are MDHEN and SYDVKM. CDR3 sequence reads: CASSSPGHSYEQYF. The CDR3 region has the DNA TGTGCCAGCAGTTCGCCGGGACACAGCTACGAGCAGTACTTC.

The chain couples TRBV19 to TRBJ2-7; 7 nucleotides align to TRBD2. The CDR3 runs to 14 residues. V shed 7 bases, J shed 4 bases, and the junction held 10 bases outside the gene matches. Germline V gives CDR1 LNHDA, CDR2 SQIVND (reference sequence). The CDR3 nucleotides are TGTGCCAGTATGCGGGGGACGCAAGCGTACGAGCAGTACTTC. As protein: CASMRGTQAYEQYF.

The V and J genes are TRBV9 and TRBJ1-2, with 7 bases lining up with TRBD1. Germline CDR1 reads SGDLS; CDR2 reads YYNGEE. The CDR3 contains 16 residues. Trimming at V came to 2 bases and at J to 0 bases, leaving 7 bases not matched to a gene. The CDR3 loop is CASSVTGWGANYGYTF. For the CDR3, the DNA is TGTGCCAGCAGCGTGACAGGGTGGGGGGCTAACTATGGCTACACCTTC.

This chain links TRBV3-1 (or the pseudogene TRBV3-2) with TRBJ2-7; TRBD2 matches 13 bases. This CDR3 contains 16 residues. J gave up 3 bases and V 4 bases, and 6 bases lay outside the gene matches. Germline V gene data show CDR1 as LGHDT and CDR2 as YNNKEL (reference sequence). The CDR3 coding sequence is TGTGCCAGCAGCCGCGCTTGGACTAGCGGGGGCTACGAGCAGTACTTC. It is translated as CASSRAWTSGGYEQYF.

Of note for this clone: The junction does not match germline at one end; this may be a read error. V and J are TRBV3-1 (or the pseudogene TRBV3-2) and TRBJ2-1; the D is unclear. Germline CDR1 LGHDT, CDR2 YNNKEL (reference sequence). The CDR3 runs to 14 residues. The CDR3 reads CASSQGNRDNGQFF. In DNA form, the CDR3 reads TGTGCCAGCAGCCAAGGGAACAGAGATAATGGGCAGTTCTTC.

The chain is built from TRBV10-3 and TRBJ1-6; D gene ambiguous. This CDR3 region has 12 residues. Germline V lookup: CDR1 ENHRY, CDR2 SYGVKD. Deletions cut 10 bases from V and 10 bases from J, with 14 bases between. The CDR3 protein is CATSVPGSPLHF. The DNA of the CDR3 is TGTGCCACCTCTGTCCCCGGGTCACCCCTCCACTTT.

The chain joins TRBV6-5 to TRBJ1-4; D is ambiguous. CDR1 and CDR2 from the germline V gene are MNHEY and SVGAGI. V was cut by 0 bases and J by 8 bases, with 13 bases left in between. The CDR3 length is 15 residues. Written as DNA, the CDR3 is TGTGCCAGCAGTTACTCGTGGAGGATTGGCGAAAAACTGTTTTTT. Amino acids: CASSYSWRIGEKLFF.